The present T cell receptor beta chain was sequenced within a study of CXCR3-negative and CXCR3-positive naive CD8 T cells. The study's findings and limits: Naive CXCR3-positive cells had TRB CDR3s more hydrophobic than those of CXCR3-negative naive cells.

It was by 5' RACE with UMI labels that the TRB cDNA libraries were prepared. Following a re-call of the 5' RACE reads, TCRdb has one entry per CDR3 protein and lacks DNA. This specimen shows several thousand distinct CDR3 sequences; the ten leading clones hold about 1.2%. This clonotype is called medium-sized based on its frequency. The antigen is undetermined. In germline, CDR1 is MNHEY, CDR2 SVGAGI. The CDR3 is 13 residues long. About 310,000 cells per CD8+ T cell subset were flow-sorted in triplicate. Material for sequencing was naive CXCR3+ CD8+ T cells from blood. Subset: CD45RO-CCR7+CD27+CD95- naive CD8+ T cells expressing CXCR3 (TNR3+). The rearrangement links TRBV6-5 to TRBJ1-1. This TCR was sampled from a human donor in good health. Some clones in this sample may be carry-over from other donors' samples. The CDR3 loop reads CASSYYHRTEAFF.